This TCR beta chain was obtained from a study of shared clonotypes between healthy human individuals. Study-level background: The plates for each donor numbered three CD4 naive, three CD4 memory, two CD8 naive and one CD8 memory. Findings and limits, study-wide: Clonotype sharing levels among donors were expected to vary with sequencing depth.

The CDR3 has 15 residues. V shed 2 bases, J shed 2 bases, and the junction held 2 bases outside the gene matches. Germline V gene lookup returns CDR1 MGHRA and CDR2 YSYEKL. The repertoire was sequenced with immunoSEQ multiplex PCR; TCRdb's copy has only in-frame clones and lacks some. Counted here are around 2.1 million clones, about 92% occurring once; the ten biggest clones make up more than 1.5%. As to this clone: What it recognizes is unknown.

CD45RO-negative, CCR7-selected cells formed the naive CD8 fraction, which excluded terminally differentiated effector memory CD45RA+ cells. The chain has TRBV4-1 and TRBJ1-5, with TRBD1 matching 8 bases. Sequenced: naive CD8+ T cells from PBMCs. The TCR was taken from a man younger than 35 in good health. Some clones in this sample may be carry-over from other donors' samples. CDR3 DNA: TGCGCCAGCAGCCAAAAGGGACAGGGCAATCAGCCCCAGCATTTT. It codes for CASSQKGQGNQPQHF.